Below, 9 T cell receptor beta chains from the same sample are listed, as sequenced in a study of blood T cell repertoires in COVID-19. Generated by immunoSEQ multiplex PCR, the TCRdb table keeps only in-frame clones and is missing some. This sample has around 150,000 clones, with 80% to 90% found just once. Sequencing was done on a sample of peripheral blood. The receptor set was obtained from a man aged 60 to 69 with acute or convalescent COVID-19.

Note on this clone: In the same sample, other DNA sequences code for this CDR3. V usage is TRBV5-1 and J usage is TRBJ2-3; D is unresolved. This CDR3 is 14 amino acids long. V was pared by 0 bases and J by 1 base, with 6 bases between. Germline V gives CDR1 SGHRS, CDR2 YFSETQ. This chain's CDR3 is CASSLGSGTDTQYF. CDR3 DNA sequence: TGCGCCAGCAGCTTGGGGAGCGGCACAGATACGCAGTATTTT.

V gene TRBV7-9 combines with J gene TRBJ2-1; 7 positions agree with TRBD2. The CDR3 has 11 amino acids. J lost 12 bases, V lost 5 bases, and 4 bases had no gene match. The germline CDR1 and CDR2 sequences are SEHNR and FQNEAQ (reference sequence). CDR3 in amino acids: CASSISGPQFF. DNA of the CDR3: TGTGCCAGCAGCATTAGCGGGCCGCAGTTCTTC.

As DNA, the CDR3 is TGTGCCAGCAGCTTAGGGCTAGCGGGAGGGCCGTTTTCAGATACGCAGTATTTT. Encoded protein: CASSLGLAGGPFSDTQYF. This chain links TRBV7-2 with TRBJ2-3; 12 bases are a match to TRBD2. The trim removed 1 base at V and 4 bases at J, leaving 9 bases unmatched. CDR3 length: 18 amino acids. CDR1 is SGHTA, CDR2 FQGNSA, per germline.

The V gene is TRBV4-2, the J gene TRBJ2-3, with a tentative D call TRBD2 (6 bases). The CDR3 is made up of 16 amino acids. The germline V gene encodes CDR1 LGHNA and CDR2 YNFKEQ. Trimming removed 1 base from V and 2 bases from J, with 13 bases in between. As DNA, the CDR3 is TGTGCCAGCAGCCAAGTCTCTAGCGTCCCCACAGATACGCAGTATTTT. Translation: CASSQVSSVPTDTQYF.

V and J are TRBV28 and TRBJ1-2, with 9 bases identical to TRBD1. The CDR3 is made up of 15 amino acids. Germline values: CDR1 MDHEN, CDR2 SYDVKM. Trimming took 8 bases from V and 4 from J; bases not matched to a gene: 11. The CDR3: CASLTGGGQGYGYTF. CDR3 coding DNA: TGTGCCAGCCTCACAGGGGGGGGACAGGGCTATGGCTACACCTTC.

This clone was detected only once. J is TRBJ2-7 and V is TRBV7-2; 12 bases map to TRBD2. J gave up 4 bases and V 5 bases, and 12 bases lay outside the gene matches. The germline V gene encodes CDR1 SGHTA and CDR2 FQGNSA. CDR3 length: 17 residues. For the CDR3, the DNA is TGTGCCAGCAGCCCGCAGCCTAGCGGGAGGGCCACGTACGAGCAGTACTTC. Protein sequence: CASSPQPSGRATYEQYF. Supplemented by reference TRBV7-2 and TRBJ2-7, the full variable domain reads GAGVSQSPSNKVTEKGKDVELRCDPISGHTALYWYRQSLGQGLEFLIYFQGNSAPDKSGLPSDRFSAERTGGSVSTLTIQRTQQEDSAVYLCASSPQPSGRATYEQYFGPGTRLTVT.

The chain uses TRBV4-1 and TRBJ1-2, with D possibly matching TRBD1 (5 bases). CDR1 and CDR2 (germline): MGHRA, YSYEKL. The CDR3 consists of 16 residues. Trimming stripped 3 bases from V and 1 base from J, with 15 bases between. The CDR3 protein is CASSHGGEMLNYGYTF. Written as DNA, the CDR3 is TGCGCCAGCAGCCACGGGGGAGAGATGCTTAACTATGGCTACACCTTC.

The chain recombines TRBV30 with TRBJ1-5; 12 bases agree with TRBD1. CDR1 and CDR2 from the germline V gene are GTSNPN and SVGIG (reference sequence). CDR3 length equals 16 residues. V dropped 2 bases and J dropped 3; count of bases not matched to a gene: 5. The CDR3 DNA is TGTGCCTGGAGTCTCGGGACAGGGGGCTTCAATCAGCCCCAGCATTTT. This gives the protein CAWSLGTGGFNQPQHF.

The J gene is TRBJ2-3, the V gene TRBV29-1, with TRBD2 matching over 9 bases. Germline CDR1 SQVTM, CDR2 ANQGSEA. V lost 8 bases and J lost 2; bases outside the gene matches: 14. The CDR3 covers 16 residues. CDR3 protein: CSSGAGGPGHTDTQYF. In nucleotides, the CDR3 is TGCAGCTCGGGGGCGGGAGGGCCAGGTCACACAGATACGCAGTATTTT.